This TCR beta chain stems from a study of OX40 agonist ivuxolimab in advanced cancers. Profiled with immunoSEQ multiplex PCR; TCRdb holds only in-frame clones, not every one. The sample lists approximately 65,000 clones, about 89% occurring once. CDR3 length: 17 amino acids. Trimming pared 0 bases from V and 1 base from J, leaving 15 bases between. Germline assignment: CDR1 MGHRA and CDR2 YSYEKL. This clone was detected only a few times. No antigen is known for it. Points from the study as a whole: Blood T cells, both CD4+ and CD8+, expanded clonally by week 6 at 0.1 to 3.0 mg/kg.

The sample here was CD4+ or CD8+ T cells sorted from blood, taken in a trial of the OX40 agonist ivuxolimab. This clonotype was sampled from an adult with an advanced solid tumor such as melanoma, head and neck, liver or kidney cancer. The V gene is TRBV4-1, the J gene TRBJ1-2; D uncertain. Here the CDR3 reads CASSQDLWARGNYGYTF. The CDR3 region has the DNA TGCGCCAGCAGCCAAGATCTATGGGCTAGAGGTAACTATGGCTACACCTTC.